This TCR beta chain is from a study of control samples from healthy donors and cancer patients. Some clones are missing from TCRdb's copy, which holds only in-frame ones; the method was immunoSEQ multiplex PCR. The sample has 170,000 or so clones, approximately 95% seen once. The CDR3 covers 15 residues. V lost 0 bases to trimming and J lost 5 bases, with 12 bases between them. Per the germline V gene, CDR1 is SGDLS and CDR2 is YYNGEE. The TCR originated in a man between 18 and 35 years old in good health. This sequence joins TRBV9 and TRBJ2-1, with a possible D match to TRBD1 (5 bases). The sequenced sample was blood. The DNA for the CDR3 is TGTGCCAGCAGCGTAGTAGGGGCTCTCAACAATGAGCAGTTCTTC. This translates into CASSVVGALNNEQFF.